What follows describes a single T cell receptor (beta chain). Its specificity is not known. This sample is drawn from a study of cytomegalovirus exposure and HLA in healthy donors. Findings and limits, study-wide: It was reported that the classifier diagnosed cytomegalovirus status with high specificity and sensitivity in both the original and validation cohorts. Presence/absence analyses supposed approximately even sequencing depth among donors.

Unrecorded immune exposure was likely among donors, who were nominally healthy when sampled. The PCR used 60 Vbeta and 13 Jbeta primers. Measured with immunoSEQ multiplex PCR; TCRdb has only the in-frame clones, and not every one. The table includes some 170,000 clones, about 81% detected once. The TCR comes from a woman aged 18-29 years in good health and CMV-seronegative. The sequencing input was PBMCs.

CDR3 DNA: TGTGCCAGCAGCTTAGTTGGTCAGGGGAACTACGAGCAGTACTTC. The encoded protein is CASSLVGQGNYEQYF. V usage is TRBV7-2 and J usage is TRBJ2-7, with D possibly TRBD1 on 6 matching bases. Between the trimmed V and J ends, which lost 1 base and 3 bases, there was a span of 13 bases. CDR1 SGHTA and CDR2 FQGNSA come from the germline V gene. CDR3 length: 15 residues.